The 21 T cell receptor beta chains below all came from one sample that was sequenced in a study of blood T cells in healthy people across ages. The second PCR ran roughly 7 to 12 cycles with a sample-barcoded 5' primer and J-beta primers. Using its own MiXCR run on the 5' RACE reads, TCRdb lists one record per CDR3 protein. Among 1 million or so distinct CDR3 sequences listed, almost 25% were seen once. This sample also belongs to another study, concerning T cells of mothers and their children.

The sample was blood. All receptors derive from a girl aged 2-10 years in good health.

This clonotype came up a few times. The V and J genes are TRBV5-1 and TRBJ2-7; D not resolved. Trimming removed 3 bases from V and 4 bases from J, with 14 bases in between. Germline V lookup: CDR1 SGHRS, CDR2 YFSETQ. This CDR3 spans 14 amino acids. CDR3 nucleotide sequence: TGCGCCAGCAGCTATGGACCGGAACAGTACGAGCAGTACTTC. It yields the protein CASSYGPEQYEQYF.

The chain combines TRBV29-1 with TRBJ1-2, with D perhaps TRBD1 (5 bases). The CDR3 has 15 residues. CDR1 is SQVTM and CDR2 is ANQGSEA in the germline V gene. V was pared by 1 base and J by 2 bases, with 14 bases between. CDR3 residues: CSVEGGTSRNYGYTF. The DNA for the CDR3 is TGCAGCGTTGAAGGAGGGACGAGCCGGAACTATGGCTACACCTTC.

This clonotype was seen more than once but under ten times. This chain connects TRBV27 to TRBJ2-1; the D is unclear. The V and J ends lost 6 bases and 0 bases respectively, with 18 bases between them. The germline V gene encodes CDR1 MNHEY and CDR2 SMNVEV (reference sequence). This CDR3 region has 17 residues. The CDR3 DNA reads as TGTGCCAGCAGCAAGACAAACTACGAAACCTCCTACAATGAGCAGTTCTTC. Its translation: CASSKTNYETSYNEQFF.

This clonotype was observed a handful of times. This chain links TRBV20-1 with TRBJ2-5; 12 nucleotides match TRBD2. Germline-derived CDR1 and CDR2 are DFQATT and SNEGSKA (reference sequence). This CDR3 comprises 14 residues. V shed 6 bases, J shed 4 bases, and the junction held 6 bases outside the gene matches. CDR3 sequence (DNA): TGCAGTGCGCACCCGGGACTAGCGGGAGAGACCCAGTACTTC. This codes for CSAHPGLAGETQYF.

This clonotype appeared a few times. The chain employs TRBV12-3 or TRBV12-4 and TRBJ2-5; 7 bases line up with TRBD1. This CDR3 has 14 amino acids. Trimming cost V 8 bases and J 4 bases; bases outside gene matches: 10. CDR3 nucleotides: TGTGCCAGCTGGATGACAGGGAGCGGAGAGACCCAGTACTTC. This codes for CASWMTGSGETQYF.

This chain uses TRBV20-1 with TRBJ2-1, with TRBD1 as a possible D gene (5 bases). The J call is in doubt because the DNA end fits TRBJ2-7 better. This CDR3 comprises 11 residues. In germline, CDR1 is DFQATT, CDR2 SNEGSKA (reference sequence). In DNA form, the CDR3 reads TGCAGCGTCCAGGGTCCCTACGAGCAGTACTTC. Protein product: CSVQGPYEQYF.

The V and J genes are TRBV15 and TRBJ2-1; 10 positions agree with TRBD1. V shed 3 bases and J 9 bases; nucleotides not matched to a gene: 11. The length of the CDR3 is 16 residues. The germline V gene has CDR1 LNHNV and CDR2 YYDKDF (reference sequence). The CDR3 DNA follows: TGTGCCACCAGCAGTGGGCGGGGACAGGGGCTGGGTGAGCAGTTCTTC. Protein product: CATSSGRGQGLGEQFF. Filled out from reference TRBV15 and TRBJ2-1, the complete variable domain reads DAMVIQNPRYQVTQFGKPVTLSCSQTLNHNVMYWYQQKSSQAPKLLFHYYDKDFNNEADTPDNFQSRRPNTSFCFLDIRSPGLGDTAMYLCATSSGRGQGLGEQFFGPGTRLTVL.

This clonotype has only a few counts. As DNA, the CDR3 is TGTGCCAGCAGTATCAACCAAGAGACCCAGTACTTC. It translates to CASSINQETQYF. The rearrangement joins TRBV6-6 to TRBJ2-5; D is unclear. CDR3 length equals 12 residues. Germline V gene data show CDR1 as MNHNY and CDR2 as SVGAGI (reference sequence). The V end was cut by 5 bases, the J end by 0 bases, with 4 bases between.

The CDR3 protein is CASSQDLGNEQYF. CDR3 DNA sequence: TGTGCCAGCAGCCAAGATTTGGGGAACGAGCAGTACTTC. The chain employs TRBV14 and TRBJ2-7; D is ambiguous. V gave up 0 bases and J gave up 5 bases, with 8 bases separating them. The CDR3 totals 13 residues. CDR1 is SGHDN, CDR2 FVKESK, per germline.

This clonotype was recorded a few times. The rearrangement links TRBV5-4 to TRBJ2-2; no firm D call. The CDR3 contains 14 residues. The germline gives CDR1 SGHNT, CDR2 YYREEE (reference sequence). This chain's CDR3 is CASHPGTNTGELFF. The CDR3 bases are TGTGCGAGCCATCCGGGCACGAACACCGGGGAGCTGTTTTTT.

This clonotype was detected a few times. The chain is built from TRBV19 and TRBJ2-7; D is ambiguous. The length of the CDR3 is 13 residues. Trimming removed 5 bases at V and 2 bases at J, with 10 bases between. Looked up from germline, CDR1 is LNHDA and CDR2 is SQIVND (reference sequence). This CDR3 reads CASSWQEPYEQYF. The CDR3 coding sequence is TGTGCCAGTAGTTGGCAGGAGCCCTACGAGCAGTACTTC.

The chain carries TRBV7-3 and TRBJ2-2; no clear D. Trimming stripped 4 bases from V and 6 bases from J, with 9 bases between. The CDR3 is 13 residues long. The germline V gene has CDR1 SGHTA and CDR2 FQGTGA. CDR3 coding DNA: TGTGCCAGCAGCTCCCAAGGACCCGGGGAGCTGTTTTTT. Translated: CASSSQGPGELFF. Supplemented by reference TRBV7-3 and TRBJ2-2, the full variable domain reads GAGVSQTPSNKVTEKGKYVELRCDPISGHTALYWYRQSLGQGPEFLIYFQGTGAADDSGLPNDRFFAVRPEGSVSTLKIQRTERGDSAVYLCASSSQGPGELFFGEGSRLTVL.

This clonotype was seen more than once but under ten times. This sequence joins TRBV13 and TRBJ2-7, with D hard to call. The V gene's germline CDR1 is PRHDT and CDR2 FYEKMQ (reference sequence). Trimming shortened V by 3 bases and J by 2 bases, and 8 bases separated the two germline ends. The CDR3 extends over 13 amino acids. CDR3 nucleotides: TGTGCCAGCAGCTTTTACCGAGCCTACGAGCAGTACTTC. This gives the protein CASSFYRAYEQYF.

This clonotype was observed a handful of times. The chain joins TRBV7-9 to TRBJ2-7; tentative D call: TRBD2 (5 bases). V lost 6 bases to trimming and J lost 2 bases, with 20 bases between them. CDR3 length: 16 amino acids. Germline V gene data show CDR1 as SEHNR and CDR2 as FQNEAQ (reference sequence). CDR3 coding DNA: TGTGCCAGCAGTTCGATCCAGGACGGGGTTGCCTACGAGCAGTACTTC. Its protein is CASSSIQDGVAYEQYF.

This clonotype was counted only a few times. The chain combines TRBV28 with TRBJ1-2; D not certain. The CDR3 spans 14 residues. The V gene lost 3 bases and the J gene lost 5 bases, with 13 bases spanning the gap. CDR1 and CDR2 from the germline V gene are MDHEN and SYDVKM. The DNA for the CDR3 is TGTGCCAGCAGTTTCCAAGGGAATTATTATGGCTACACCTTC. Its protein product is CASSFQGNYYGYTF.

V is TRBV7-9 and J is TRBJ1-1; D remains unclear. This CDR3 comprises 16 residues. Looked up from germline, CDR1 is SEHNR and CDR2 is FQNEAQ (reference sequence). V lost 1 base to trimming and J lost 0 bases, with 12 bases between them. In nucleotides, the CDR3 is TGTGCCAGCAGCTTAGGCAGGACTGGGATGAACACTGAAGCTTTCTTT. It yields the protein CASSLGRTGMNTEAFF.

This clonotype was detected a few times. For the CDR3, the DNA is TGTGCCAGCAGTCCCTTTGGGGGTTTGGCCTACGAGCAGTACTTC. Protein sequence: CASSPFGGLAYEQYF. The chain employs TRBV28 and TRBJ2-7; tentatively, D is TRBD1 or TRBD2 (5 bases each). CDR1 and CDR2 from the germline V gene are MDHEN and SYDVKM. Between the trimmed V and J ends, which lost 5 bases and 2 bases, there was a span of 16 bases. This CDR3 is 15 amino acids long.

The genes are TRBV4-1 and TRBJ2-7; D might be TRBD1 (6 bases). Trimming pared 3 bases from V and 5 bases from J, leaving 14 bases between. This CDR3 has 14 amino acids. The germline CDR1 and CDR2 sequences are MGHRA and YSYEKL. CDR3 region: CASSQGQGSNEQYF. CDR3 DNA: TGCGCCAGCAGCCAGGGCCAGGGGAGCAACGAGCAGTACTTC.

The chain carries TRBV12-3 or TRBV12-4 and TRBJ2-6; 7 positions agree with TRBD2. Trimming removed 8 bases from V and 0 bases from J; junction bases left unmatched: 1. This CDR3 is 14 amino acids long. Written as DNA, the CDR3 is TGTGCCAGCTGGGGGGGCTCTGGGGCCAACGTCCTGACTTTC. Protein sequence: CASWGGSGANVLTF.

The CDR3 DNA reads TGTGCCAGCAGTTCTCTCCTTACAGGCCTGATAGAGCCCCAGCATTTT. Its translation is CASSSLLTGLIEPQHF. The rearrangement joins TRBV27 to TRBJ1-5, with a possible D match to TRBD1 (5 bases). Germline CDR1 and CDR2: MNHEY and SMNVEV (reference sequence). Trimming took off 4 bases at V and 8 bases at J, with 21 bases between the two ends. The CDR3 length is 16 residues.

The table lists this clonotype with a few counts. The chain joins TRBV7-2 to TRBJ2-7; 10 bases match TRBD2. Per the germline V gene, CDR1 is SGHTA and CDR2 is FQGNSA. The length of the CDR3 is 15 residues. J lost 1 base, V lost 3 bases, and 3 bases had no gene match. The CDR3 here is CASSFQRGGSYEQYF. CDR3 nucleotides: TGTGCCAGCAGCTTCCAGCGGGGGGGATCCTACGAGCAGTACTTC.